The 2 T cell receptor beta chains below all came from one sample that was sequenced in a study of patients and donors after allogeneic stem cell transplantation. TCRdb reprocessed the RT-PCR reads via MiXCR and lists one record per CDR3 protein. Altogether about 960,000 distinct CDR3 sequences are present, under 20% being singletons, with the ten largest covering under 6.5%. The sample comprised blood, either unsorted or a sorted T cell fraction (not recorded which). These receptors were taken from a human donor who was either an allogeneic HSCT recipient or a stem cell or donor lymphocyte infusion donor (not recorded which). It is not recorded whose cells these are; they may come from a transplant donor.

The rearrangement joins TRBV27 to TRBJ2-3, with no clear D. The length of the CDR3 is 14 residues. V lost 2 bases to trimming and J lost 6 bases, with 12 bases between them. Germline values: CDR1 MNHEY, CDR2 SMNVEV (reference sequence). The CDR3 sequence is CASSLKSQVDTQYF. The CDR3 bases are TGTGCCAGCAGTTTAAAGTCCCAAGTGGATACGCAGTATTTT.

This chain joins TRBV3-1 and TRBJ1-1, with D unclear. Trimming cost V 0 bases and J 3 bases, with 5 bases left between them. Germline CDR1 is LGHDT and CDR2 is YNNKEL (reference sequence). This CDR3 is 13 amino acids long. Written as DNA, the CDR3 is TGTGCCAGCAGCCAAGAAACGGACACTGAAGCTTTCTTT. This codes for CASSQETDTEAFF.